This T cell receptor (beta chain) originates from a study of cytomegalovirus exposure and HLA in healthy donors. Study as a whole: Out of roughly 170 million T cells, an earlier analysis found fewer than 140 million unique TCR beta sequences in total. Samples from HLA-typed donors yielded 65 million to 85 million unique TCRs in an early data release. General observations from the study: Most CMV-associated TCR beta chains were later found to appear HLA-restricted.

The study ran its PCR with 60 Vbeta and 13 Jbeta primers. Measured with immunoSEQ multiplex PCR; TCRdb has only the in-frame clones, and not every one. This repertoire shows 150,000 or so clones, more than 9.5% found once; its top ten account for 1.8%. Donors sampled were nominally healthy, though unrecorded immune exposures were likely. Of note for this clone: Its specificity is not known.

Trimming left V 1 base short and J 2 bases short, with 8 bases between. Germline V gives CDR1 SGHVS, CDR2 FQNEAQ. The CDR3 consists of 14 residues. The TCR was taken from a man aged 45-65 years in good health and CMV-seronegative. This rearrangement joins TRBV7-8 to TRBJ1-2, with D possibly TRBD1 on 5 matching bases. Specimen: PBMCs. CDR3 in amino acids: CASSLVAGNYGYTF. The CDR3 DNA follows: TGTGCCAGCAGCTTAGTTGCAGGGAACTATGGCTACACCTTC.